What follows describes a single T cell receptor beta chain. Its antigen is as yet unknown. The germline gives CDR1 LNHDA, CDR2 SQIVND (reference sequence). Trimming removed 5 bases from V and 6 bases from J; junction bases left unmatched: 7. The CDR3 is made up of 15 amino acids. Here immunoSEQ multiplex PCR was the method, and the copy in TCRdb shows in-frame clones only, minus some. Of roughly 130,000 clones listed, about four fifths are singletons. Time point given: week 11, during vaccination. Topical imiquimod was applied with each vaccine dose, which held 300 ug of mutant IDH1 20-mer peptide. The sample is drawn from a study of a mutant IDH1 vaccine in newly diagnosed glioma. Background on the study: An approximately 62% male, 37.5% female split and a mean age of about 43 years characterized treated patients. Earlier treatment was radiotherapy, temozolomide, or both, with most getting both. General study points: Overall, about 93% of patients had vaccine-induced immune responses.

The gene calls are TRBV19 and TRBJ2-2; 9 nucleotides agree with TRBD2. The source of this sequence is a man aged 35-49 years with glioma. Sequences were derived from PBMCs, sampled from a glioma patient whose treatment included an IDH1 peptide vaccine. The CDR3 loop is CASSLRLAESGELFF. The CDR3 region has the DNA TGTGCCAGTAGTCTCAGACTAGCGGAGTCCGGGGAGCTGTTTTTT.